Below, one TCR beta chain is given with its context. This entry comes from a study of blood T cell repertoires in COVID-19. In the study overall: Both acute and convalescent COVID-19 samples were obtained from the United States, Italy and Spain. Nucleic acid was either cDNA or gDNA, and it came from T cells, B-cell-depleted T cells, or PBMCs.

Measured with immunoSEQ multiplex PCR; TCRdb has only the in-frame clones, and not every one. Here the sample spans approximately 330,000 clones, 87% being singletons. Germline V CDR1 and CDR2: MGHRA, YSYEKL. The CDR3 totals 16 residues. The V end lost 1 base, the J end lost 6 bases, and 15 bases lay between the germline ends. In Seattle, patients joined the study during active infection and were tracked longitudinally. Sequencing was performed on peripheral blood. This clonotype originated in a young man with COVID-19, enrolled during active disease. V usage is TRBV4-1 and J usage is TRBJ1-4; a possible D gene is TRBD1 (5 bases). CDR3 in amino acids: CASSQVQGMVDEKLFF. In DNA form, the CDR3 reads TGCGCCAGCAGCCAAGTCCAGGGTATGGTGGATGAAAAACTGTTTTTT.